This T cell receptor (beta chain) came from a study of blood T cell repertoires in COVID-19. Study overall: There were acute and convalescent COVID-19 samples, and they came from the United States, Italy and Spain.

TCRdb's copy holds only in-frame clones and misses some; the assay was immunoSEQ multiplex PCR. Here the sample spans 46,000 or so clones, 90% being singletons. Germline-derived CDR1 and CDR2 are SGDLS and YYNGEE. The CDR3 spans 13 residues. V was pared by 3 bases and J by 4 bases, with 1 base of the junction left unmatched. The sequenced sample consisted of peripheral blood. The J gene is TRBJ1-3, the V gene TRBV9; 7 nucleotides match TRBD1. The origin of this receptor is a man between 65 and 80 years old with active COVID-19. As DNA, the CDR3 is TGTGCCAGCAGCGCACAGGGGGGAAACACCATATATTTT. This gives the protein CASSAQGGNTIYF.